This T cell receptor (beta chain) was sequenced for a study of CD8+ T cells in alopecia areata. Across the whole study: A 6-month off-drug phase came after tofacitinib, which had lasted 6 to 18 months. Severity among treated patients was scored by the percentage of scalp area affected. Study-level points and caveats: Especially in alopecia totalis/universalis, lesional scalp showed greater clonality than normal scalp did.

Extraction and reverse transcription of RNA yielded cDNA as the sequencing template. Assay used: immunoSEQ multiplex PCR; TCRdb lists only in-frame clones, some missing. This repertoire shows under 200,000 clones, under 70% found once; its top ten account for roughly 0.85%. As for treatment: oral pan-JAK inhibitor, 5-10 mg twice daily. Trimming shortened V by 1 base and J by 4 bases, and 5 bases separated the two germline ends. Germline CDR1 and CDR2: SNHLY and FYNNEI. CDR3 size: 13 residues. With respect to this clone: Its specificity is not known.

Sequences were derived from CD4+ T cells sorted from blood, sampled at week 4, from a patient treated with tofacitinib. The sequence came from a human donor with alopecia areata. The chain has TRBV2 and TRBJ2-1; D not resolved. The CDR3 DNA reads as TGTGCCAGCAGTGAAGGTGGTTACAATGAGCAGTTCTTC. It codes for CASSEGGYNEQFF.